This T cell receptor (beta chain) was found in a study of shared clonotypes between healthy human individuals. Study-wide results and caveats: The sharing of 4% to 5.5% of naive CD4 clonotypes was seen across several donors. Deeper or shallower sequencing was expected to change how clonotypes are shared among donors.

The V end lost 0 bases, the J end lost 1 base, and 11 bases lay between the germline ends. Germline-derived CDR1 and CDR2 are SGDLS and YYNGEE. The CDR3 has 15 amino acids. Positive CCR7 selection of CD45RO-negative cells yielded the naive CD8 cells, and terminally differentiated effector memory CD45RA+ cells were excluded. Each cell subset's genomic DNA was divided evenly among several immunoSEQ plates. The assay was immunoSEQ multiplex PCR, and TCRdb's table has in-frame clones only and misses some. The profile covers millions of clones, with roughly 94% appearing a single time and around 1.1% taken by the ten largest. About this clone: The antigen remains unidentified. The sample contains more than one DNA sequence encoding this CDR3.

The receptor was derived from a man aged 18 to 30 in good health. The chain couples TRBV9 to TRBJ2-7; perhaps D is TRBD1 or TRBD2 (5 bases each). Sequencing was done on a sample of naive CD8+ T cells sorted from blood. DNA of the CDR3: TGTGCCAGCAGCGTAGGTAGCGACAGTTCCTACGAGCAGTACTTC. This gives the protein CASSVGSDSSYEQYF.